These 5 T cell receptor beta chains were all obtained from the same sample, sequenced in a study of immune cell composition in non-small cell lung cancer. TCRdb's copy holds only in-frame clones and misses some; the assay was immunoSEQ multiplex PCR. The sample lists some 5,100 clones, over 65% occurring once. The sample was lung tumor tissue. Receptors originate from a human donor with non-small cell lung cancer.

The rearrangement joins TRBV30 to TRBJ1-5; TRBD1 aligns across 7 bases. Germline-derived CDR1 and CDR2 are GTSNPN and SVGIG (reference sequence). The CDR3 totals 12 residues. Unmatched junction bases numbered 4, after V lost 4 bases and J lost 7 bases. CDR3 nucleotide sequence: TGTGCCTGGAACAGGGGTGAACAGCCCCAGCATTTT. Amino acid sequence: CAWNRGEQPQHF.

Notes on this clone: At one end the junction does not follow the germline gene, possibly because of a read error. This rearrangement joins TRBV30 to TRBJ1-2, with TRBD1 as a possible D gene (6 bases). Germline-derived CDR1 and CDR2 are GTSNPN and SVGIG (reference sequence). The CDR3 runs to 12 residues. The CDR3, as DNA: TGTGCCTGGGCAGCCCGGACAGATCGGCAGGGCTTC. This gives the protein CAWAARTDRQGF.

V gene TRBV4-2 combines with J gene TRBJ2-1; TRBD2 agrees at 13 bases. CDR1 and CDR2 (germline): LGHNA, YNFKEQ. V trimming: 4 bases; J trimming: 0 bases; junction bases outside the gene matches: 12. The CDR3 has 20 amino acids. The CDR3 bases are TGTGCCAGCAGCCCTCACTCGACTAGCGGGGGGATTAGCTCCTACAATGAGCAGTTCTTC. Amino acids: CASSPHSTSGGISSYNEQFF.

This clone occurred once. The chain joins TRBV27 to TRBJ2-2, with D unresolved. Germline lookup yields CDR1 MNHEY and CDR2 SMNVEV (reference sequence). Trimming removed 0 bases from V and 7 bases from J, with 9 bases in between. This CDR3 is 14 amino acids long. The CDR3 loop reads CASSLSGWVGELFF. The CDR3 bases are TGTGCCAGCAGTTTATCGGGCTGGGTCGGGGAGCTGTTTTTT.

V is TRBV7-8 and J is TRBJ1-2; D might be TRBD1 (6 bases). This CDR3 is built from 13 residues. V lost 6 bases and J 0 bases, leaving 8 bases between the germline ends. Germline CDR1 reads SGHVS; CDR2 reads FQNEAQ. The chain's CDR3 is CASSRTANYGYTF. The CDR3 DNA sequence: TGTGCCAGCAGTCGGACAGCTAACTATGGCTACACCTTC.